One and the same sample provided the 19 T cell receptor beta chains below, sequenced in a study of Graves' ophthalmopathy and Graves' hyperthyroidism. Amplification of TCR beta CDR3 regions used RNA transcripts. RT-PCR with HTBI primers came first, then second-round multiplex PCR. Via MiXCR, TCRdb re-called the multiplex PCR reads, giving one row per CDR3 protein. This table has some 1.1 million distinct CDR3 sequences, 35% to 40% appearing once. The sample comprised peripheral blood or thyroid tissue (not recorded which). The source is an adult man with Graves' hyperthyroidism.

This chain connects TRBV4-3 to TRBJ1-2; 8 nucleotides agree with TRBD1. J was trimmed by 8 bases and V by 5 bases; bases with no gene match: 13. The CDR3 contains 15 residues. Germline-derived CDR1 and CDR2 are LGHNA and YSLEER. CDR3 protein: CASSSGRGQGRGYTF. The CDR3 region has the DNA TGCGCCAGCAGCTCCGGCCGAGGACAGGGCCGGGGCTACACCTTC.

This clonotype was detected a few times. The CDR3 reads CASSQDSWGRYGYTF. For the CDR3, the DNA is TGCGCCAGCAGCCAAGATTCGTGGGGCCGTTATGGCTACACCTTC. The genes are TRBV4-3 and TRBJ1-2; D is possibly TRBD1 (5 bases). Germline-derived CDR1 and CDR2 are LGHNA and YSLEER. V shed 0 bases and J shed 5 bases, with 13 bases lying between them. The CDR3 loop spans 15 amino acids.

This clonotype has just a few counts. The chain links TRBV6-1 to TRBJ2-2; perhaps TRBD1 as D (5 bases). CDR3 length: 15 residues. Trimming left V 2 bases short and J 7 bases short, with 14 bases between. From germline, CDR1 is MNHNS and CDR2 SASEGT. CDR3 DNA: TGTGCCAGCAGTGAATTGGTAGGGGTTGGCGGGGAGCTGTTTTTT. Its protein is CASSELVGVGGELFF.

The CDR3 nucleotides are TGTGCCAGCAGTTCTAGACAGGGGAATGAAAAACTGTTTTTT. Translated: CASSSRQGNEKLFF. V gene TRBV28 combines with J gene TRBJ1-4; 8 nucleotides match TRBD1. Germline-derived CDR1 and CDR2 are MDHEN and SYDVKM. The V gene end was trimmed by 4 bases and the J gene end by 5 bases; junction bases not matched to a gene: 3. CDR3 size: 14 residues.

This clonotype was detected many times. The chain recombines TRBV20-1 with TRBJ2-7, with TRBD2 matching 13 bases. CDR1 and CDR2 (germline): DFQATT, SNEGSKA (reference sequence). With 5 bases clipped from V and 5 bases from J, the junction kept 6 bases outside the gene matches. The CDR3 extends over 14 amino acids. The DNA of the CDR3 is TGCAGTGCTGCCGGGACTAGCGGGAAGGACGAGCAGTACTTC. As protein: CSAAGTSGKDEQYF.

This clonotype was observed a few times. CDR3 sequence reads: CASSLEAGFKQYF. The CDR3 nucleotides are TGTGCCAGCAGCTTAGAAGCGGGGTTTAAGCAGTACTTC. This rearrangement joins TRBV5-5 to TRBJ2-7; 7 bases are a match to TRBD2. J lost 8 bases, V lost 2 bases, and 7 bases had no gene match. Germline values: CDR1 SGHKS, CDR2 YYEKEE (reference sequence). CDR3 length: 13 amino acids.

The chain is built from TRBV3-1 and TRBJ1-3; tentative D call: TRBD1 (6 bases). In germline, CDR1 is LGHDT, CDR2 YNNKEL (reference sequence). V lost 7 bases to trimming and J lost 10 bases, with 20 bases between them. The CDR3 consists of 14 residues. In DNA, the CDR3 is TGTGCCAGCACATCGGACAGTGAGGTGAAGACCATATATTTT. It encodes CASTSDSEVKTIYF.

The V and J genes are TRBV30 and TRBJ1-5; D remains ambiguous. The V and J ends lost 5 bases and 3 bases respectively, with 8 bases between them. This CDR3 has 12 amino acids. From germline, CDR1 is GTSNPN and CDR2 SVGIG (reference sequence). CDR3 sequence reads: CAWGRDNQPQHF. CDR3 coding DNA: TGTGCCTGGGGACGGGACAATCAGCCCCAGCATTTT.

This clonotype showed up just a few times. Here the CDR3 reads CASSYSKPGQGYEQYF. The CDR3 bases are TGTGCCAGCAGTTACTCTAAACCGGGACAGGGTTACGAGCAGTACTTC. The chain couples TRBV6-5 to TRBJ2-7; 9 bases align to TRBD1. Germline V CDR1 and CDR2: MNHEY, SVGAGI. The CDR3 extends over 16 amino acids. V lost 0 bases and J lost 4; bases outside the gene matches: 7.

This clonotype appeared many times. The chain is built from TRBV25-1 and TRBJ2-7, with D hard to call. Looked up from germline, CDR1 is MGHDK and CDR2 is SYGVNS. The CDR3 covers 13 residues. The ends were cut back, 5 bases at V and 0 bases at J, with 8 bases in the middle. As DNA, the CDR3 is TGTGCCAGCAGTAGGGTTGGCTCCTACGAGCAGTACTTC. Translating it yields CASSRVGSYEQYF.

In its sample, this clonotype was seen many times. J is TRBJ1-1 and V is TRBV7-2; TRBD1 is a possible D gene (5 bases). The CDR3 is 14 residues long. Germline CDR1 is SGHTA and CDR2 is FQGNSA. V dropped 6 bases and J dropped 2 bases, with 13 bases sitting between them. Here the CDR3 DNA reads TGTGCCAGCAGGGGGGGGTTGGTAAACACTGAAGCTTTCTTT. This translates into CASRGGLVNTEAFF.

The chain joins TRBV19 to TRBJ2-7; D is possibly TRBD1 (5 bases). The V gene lost 4 bases and the J gene lost 1 base, with 11 bases spanning the gap. The V gene's germline CDR1 is LNHDA and CDR2 SQIVND (reference sequence). This CDR3 region has 14 residues. CDR3 in amino acids: CASSRYTGSYEQYF. The CDR3, as DNA: TGTGCCAGTAGTAGATACACAGGTTCCTACGAGCAGTACTTC.

The J gene is TRBJ1-1, the V gene TRBV20-1, with D possibly matching TRBD1 (5 bases). Germline V CDR1 and CDR2: DFQATT, SNEGSKA (reference sequence). With 3 bases removed from V and 5 bases from J, the gap between germline ends came to 16 bases. This CDR3 contains 14 residues. Here the CDR3 DNA reads TGCAGTGCTAGGGGGCACGGTGGGCTTACTGAAGCTTTCTTT. This translates into CSARGHGGLTEAFF.

Notes on this clonotype: Only one base separates this from a far larger clonotype, so it likely reflects a read error. This sequence joins TRBV7-9 and TRBJ2-7, with D perhaps TRBD1 (7 bases). Germline CDR1 and CDR2: SEHNR and FQNEAQ (reference sequence). The CDR3 contains 14 residues. The CDR3 DNA reads as TGTGCCCGCAGCCTCGGACAGGCGGGGTACGAGCAGTACTTC. Its protein is CARSLGQAGYEQYF. The full variable domain, rest sourced from reference TRBV7-9 and TRBJ2-7, is DTGVSQNPRHKITKRGQNVTFRCDPISEHNRLYWYRQTLGQGPEFLTYFQNEAQLEKSRLLSDRFSAERPKGSFSTLEIQRTEQGDSAMYLCARSLGQAGYEQYFGPGTRLTVT.

Worth noting for this clonotype: A much larger clonotype is one base distant, so this may be a read error. The chain employs TRBV7-2 and TRBJ1-1, with D tentatively TRBD1 (6 bases). The CDR3 is made up of 15 amino acids. Germline V lookup: CDR1 SGHTA, CDR2 FQGNSA. The CDR3 DNA follows: TGTGCCAGCAGCGCACGAGGGGGGGCCCACACTGAAGCTTGCTTT. It codes for CASSARGGAHTEACF.

The chain employs TRBV7-9 and TRBJ1-1, with D unresolved. The CDR3 spans 14 residues. Trimming took 5 bases from V and 4 from J, leaving 14 bases between them. Germline CDR1 SEHNR, CDR2 FQNEAQ (reference sequence). CDR3 DNA: TGTGCCAGCAGCAGAGCAGGTCGTCTCACTGAAGCTTTCTTT. It yields the protein CASSRAGRLTEAFF. The variable domain in full, completed from reference TRBV7-9 and TRBJ1-1, reads DTGVSQNPRHKITKRGQNVTFRCDPISEHNRLYWYRQTLGQGPEFLTYFQNEAQLEKSRLLSDRFSAERPKGSFSTLEIQRTEQGDSAMYLCASSRAGRLTEAFFGQGTRLTVV.

This chain connects TRBV7-8 to TRBJ1-3, with unresolved D. CDR1 and CDR2 from the germline V gene are SGHVS and FQNEAQ. The ends were cut back, 5 bases at V and 0 bases at J, with 8 bases in the middle. The CDR3 consists of 14 residues. The CDR3 sequence is CASSETSSGNTIYF. CDR3 DNA: TGTGCCAGCAGCGAGACGAGCTCTGGAAACACCATATATTTT.

The chain is built from TRBV20-1 and TRBJ1-1; 9 bases agree with TRBD1. The CDR3 covers 16 residues. Germline V gene data show CDR1 as DFQATT and CDR2 as SNEGSKA (reference sequence). CDR3 region: CSIPGQGAPKSTEAFF. CDR3 DNA sequence: TGCAGCATACCGGGACAGGGAGCCCCGAAAAGCACTGAAGCTTTCTTT.

The gene calls are TRBV12-3 or TRBV12-4 and TRBJ2-6; D perhaps matches TRBD1 (5 bases). The CDR3 contains 20 residues. Deletions cut 6 bases from V and 2 bases from J, with 26 bases between. In nucleotides, the CDR3 is TGTGCCAGCAGCAGTTACCTCTTAGGCAGCACAGGCACTGGGGCCAACGTCCTGACTTTC. Protein product: CASSSYLLGSTGTGANVLTF.